This is a list of T cell receptor beta chains from one sample in a study of blood T cell repertoires in COVID-19. The protocol was immunoSEQ multiplex PCR, while the TCRdb copy is restricted to in-frame clones and leaves out a portion. The repertoire holds 70,000 to 75,000 clones, with roughly 90% as singletons. The sequencing input was peripheral blood. These receptors were taken from a human donor in a cohort sampled during active COVID-19. Both conserved end residues are part of each CDR3. A D gene is named only where the DNA matches it firmly. Only some rows state a clone size, as once, few, many or a class for expanded clones.

V gene,clone size,J gene,D gene,CDR3 DNA,CDR3 protein
TRBV6-6,NA,TRBJ1-5,NA,TGTGCCAGCAGTCCTCCACGGCGGGGGTGGGACAATCAGCCCCAGCATTTT,CASSPPRRGWDNQPQHF
TRBV28,NA,TRBJ1-5,NA,TGTGCCAGCAGTTTTCGGGGGGCGAGTTGGAAGGGAGTTCAGCCCCAGCATTTT,CASSFRGASWKGVQPQHF
TRBV6-5,NA,TRBJ2-2,NA,TGTGCCAGCAAGAGGGTGGGCACCGGGGAGCTGTTTTTT,CASKRVGTGELFF
TRBV11-2,NA,TRBJ2-5,NA,TGTGCCAGCAGCTTATCGTTAGAGACCCAGTACTTC,CASSLSLETQYF
TRBV19,NA,TRBJ1-1,NA,TGTGCCAGTAGTGGGAGGACTCCGAACACTGAAGCTTTCTTT,CASSGRTPNTEAFF
TRBV20-1,once,TRBJ2-3,TRBD2,TGCAGTGCTAGTGCTCCAACGGGAGGAAGAGATACGCAGTATTTT,CSASAPTGGRDTQYF
TRBV3-1/TRBV3-2,NA,TRBJ1-3,TRBD1,TGTGCCAGCAGCCAAGGCTGGACAGGATCTGGAAACACCATATATTTT,CASSQGWTGSGNTIYF
TRBV18,NA,TRBJ1-2,TRBD1,TGTGCCAGCTCACCAGGGGGACAGGGACGAGGGTACACCTTC,CASSPGGQGRGYTF
TRBV4-2,NA,TRBJ2-1,TRBD1,TGTGCCAGCAGCCAAGCCGGGACAGGGGGACACAATGAGCAGTTCTTC,CASSQAGTGGHNEQFF
TRBV4-2,NA,TRBJ2-1,TRBD2,TGTGCCAGCAGCCAAGAGGGTAGCGGGGCTTACAATGAGCAGTTCTTC,CASSQEGSGAYNEQFF
TRBV5-1,NA,TRBJ2-5,TRBD2,TGCGCCAGCAGCTTATCTAGCGGGAGGGATGAGACCCAGTACTTC,CASSLSSGRDETQYF
TRBV24-1,NA,TRBJ1-2,NA,TGTGCCCCATACGGGGGACGTTATAATGGCTACACCTTC,CAPYGGRYNGYTF
TRBV27,NA,TRBJ2-6,TRBD1,TGTGCCAGCAGTTTATATCCGGGACAGCCTTACCCCTCTGGGGCCAACGTCCTGACTTTC,CASSLYPGQPYPSGANVLTF
TRBV27,NA,TRBJ2-5,TRBD2,TGTGCCAGCAGCCTTCTAAGCGGGAGGACGGGAGAGACCCAGTACTTC,CASSLLSGRTGETQYF
TRBV30,once,TRBJ2-1,TRBD2,TGTGCCTGGGCAGGACTAGCGGGAGTAGAGCAGTTCTTC,CAWAGLAGVEQFF
TRBV6-2/TRBV6-3,once,TRBJ2-2,TRBD2,TGTGCCAGCAGTTACCTCAGGGCGGGGGGCTCCGGGGAGCTGTTTTTT,CASSYLRAGGSGELFF
TRBV5-1,NA,TRBJ2-1,NA,TGCGCCAGCAGCCCAACGAGCGGGCCCCTTTACAATGAGCAGTTCTTC,CASSPTSGPLYNEQFF
TRBV7-6,NA,TRBJ2-1,TRBD2,TGTGCCAGCAGCCTAAGACTAGCGCAGAATGAGCAGTTCTTC,CASSLRLAQNEQFF
TRBV3-1/TRBV3-2,NA,TRBJ2-7,NA,TGTGCCAGCAGCCAAGTTGAGGGCATAAGCGAGCAGTACTTC,CASSQVEGISEQYF
TRBV7-8,NA,TRBJ2-1,TRBD2,TGTGCCAGCAGCCGTGGACTAGCTACCTACAATGAGCAGTTCTTC,CASSRGLATYNEQFF
TRBV30,NA,TRBJ1-1,NA,TGTGCCTGGAGTGTACGCCCCCTAATACAGGGAATAGTAGCTGAAGCTTTCTTT,CAWSVRPLIQGIVAEAFF
TRBV6-2/TRBV6-3,NA,TRBJ1-1,TRBD1,TGTGCCAGCAGCCTACCGGGACAGGGAGCCCCTGAAGCTTTCTTT,CASSLPGQGAPEAFF
TRBV7-2,NA,TRBJ1-2,NA,TGTGCCAGCAGCGACGGGGGAACTGGCTACACCTTC,CASSDGGTGYTF
TRBV9,NA,TRBJ1-3,NA,TGTGCCAGCAGCCTAGACAGCTCTGGAAACACCATATATTTT,CASSLDSSGNTIYF
TRBV24-1,once,TRBJ2-7,NA,TGTGCCACCAGTCCCACCCTCAGGGTCCACGAGCAGTACTTC,CATSPTLRVHEQYF
TRBV6-5,NA,TRBJ2-7,TRBD1,TGTGCCAGCAGTTACTCGAAGGGACAGGGGGCTGTCGAGCAGTACTTC,CASSYSKGQGAVEQYF
TRBV4-1,NA,TRBJ2-6,TRBD2,TGCGCCAGCAGCCAAGATGGGGGGGGCTCTGGGGCCAACGTCCTGACTTTC,CASSQDGGGSGANVLTF
TRBV7-9,NA,TRBJ2-7,TRBD2,TGTGCCAGCCGCGCCCGGGGGGATGTTTTCTACGAGCAGTACTTC,CASRARGDVFYEQYF
TRBV27,NA,TRBJ2-2,TRBD2,TGTGCCAGCAGTTTTTATTGGCGGAGGACTAGCGGGAGTGCGGAGCTGTTTTTT,CASSFYWRRTSGSAELFF
TRBV7-8,few,TRBJ1-1,NA,TGTGCCAGCAGCTCCCTGAACCGGGGTTTGGACACTGAAGCTTTCTTT,CASSSLNRGLDTEAFF
TRBV11-3,NA,TRBJ2-3,NA,TGTGCCAGCAGCTTAGGCCAGGGAAGCACAGATACGCAGTATTTT,CASSLGQGSTDTQYF
TRBV30,NA,TRBJ1-5,TRBD1,TGTGCCTGGAGTGTATCCGGGACAGGGCCTTATTTT,CAWSVSGTGPYF
TRBV28,NA,TRBJ1-3,NA,TGTGCCAGCAGTTTACGATCTTTAACGGTCTTCTTTGGAAACACCATATATTTT,CASSLRSLTVFFGNTIYF
TRBV27,once,TRBJ1-6,NA,TGTGCCAGCAGTTTACGGAGGGAGAATTCACCCCTCCACTTT,CASSLRRENSPLHF
TRBV28,NA,TRBJ2-1,TRBD2,TGTGCCAGCAGTGAAGCGGGAGGCAGGGACAATGAGCAGTTCTTC,CASSEAGGRDNEQFF
TRBV9,NA,TRBJ2-2,NA,TGTGCCAGCAGCGTAGGACAGAAGCCCGCCGGGGAGCTGTTTTTT,CASSVGQKPAGELFF
TRBV10-3,few,TRBJ1-3,NA,TGTGCCATCAGCTTAGACTCAGCCCCCTCTGGAAACACCATATATTTT,CAISLDSAPSGNTIYF
TRBV6-5,NA,TRBJ2-2,TRBD1,TGTGCCAGCAGAAGGACAGGGGACACCGGGGAGCTGTTTTTT,CASRRTGDTGELFF
TRBV18,NA,TRBJ2-7,TRBD1,TGTGCCAGCTCACAACCCACGACAGGGGGCTCCTACGAGCAGTACTTC,CASSQPTTGGSYEQYF
TRBV7-2,NA,TRBJ2-7,NA,TGTGCCAGCAGCTTATCGGAGGGCAAGCAGTACTTC,CASSLSEGKQYF
TRBV15,NA,TRBJ1-4,NA,TGTGCCACCAGCAGAGATCAGATCGGCAGGGAGGCTGAAAAACTGTTTTTT,CATSRDQIGREAEKLFF